This is a list of T cell receptor beta chains from one sample in a study of PD-L1 blockade in urothelial cancer. Libraries were prepared by immunoSEQ multiplex PCR; TCRdb keeps only in-frame clonotypes and omits some of them. This table has under 40,000 clones, approximately 90% appearing once. The material sequenced was PBMCs, taken around atezolizumab (anti-PD-L1) treatment. The receptors here all came from a man aged 65 to 79 with urothelial cancer. The CDR3 runs from the conserved cysteine through the conserved F or W. Fields, in order: J gene, V gene, CDR3 length, D gene, clone size, CDR3 DNA, CDR3 protein. D genes are given only for firm matches. Expanded clones get a size class; other rows say once, few or many, or leave the size out.

>TRBJ2-7|TRBV2|15|TRBD1|.
TGTGCCAGCAGCGCAGGGACAGGGCTTTCCTACGAGCAGTACTTC
CASSAGTGLSYEQYF
>TRBJ2-2|TRBV30|14|TRBD1|.
TGTGCCTGGTACCCCAGGGGGCTCAGCGGGGAGCTGTTTTTT
CAWYPRGLSGELFF
>TRBJ2-1|TRBV19|14|.|.
TGTGCCAGTAGTCTCCGGGGGGCCTCGGATGAGCAGTTCTTC
CASSLRGASDEQFF
>TRBJ2-7|TRBV9|14|TRBD1|.
TGTGCCAGCAGCGTCGGACAGGGGACCTACGAGCAGTACTTC
CASSVGQGTYEQYF
>TRBJ2-7|TRBV5-1|15|TRBD2|once
TGCGCCAGCAGCTTGGCTAGCGGGGCATTCTACGAGCAGTACTTC
CASSLASGAFYEQYF
>TRBJ1-4|TRBV5-4|14|.|.
TGTGCCAGCAGCTTCCCTGGAGGGGAAGAAAAACTGTTTTTT
CASSFPGGEEKLFF
>TRBJ2-7|TRBV18|13|.|few
TGTGCCAGCTCACCACCTCAGGACTACGAGCAGTACTTC
CASSPPQDYEQYF
>TRBJ2-7|TRBV28|15|.|.
TGTGCCAGCAGTTTAGGCGAGGCCCCCTCCTACGAGCAGTACTTC
CASSLGEAPSYEQYF
>TRBJ2-7|TRBV5-3|14|.|.
TGTGCCAGAAGCTTCTGGGACATCTGCTACGAGCAGTACTTC
CARSFWDICYEQYF
>TRBJ2-3|TRBV27|16|TRBD2|.
TGTGCCAGCAAGAAACTAGCGGGAGCTACCACAGATACGCAGTATTTT
CASKKLAGATTDTQYF
>TRBJ1-5|TRBV28|14|TRBD1|.
TGTGCCAGCAGCACCGGGACAGGGGGGCAGCCCCAGCATTTT
CASSTGTGGQPQHF
>TRBJ2-7|TRBV7-9|15|TRBD2|.
TGTGCCAGCAGCACTCTGTCCGGGACTAGCGGGGGGCAGTACTTC
CASSTLSGTSGGQYF
>TRBJ2-3|TRBV11-3|15|.|.
TGTGCCAGCAGCTTAGGCGAGTCGAGCACAGATACGCAGTATTTT
CASSLGESSTDTQYF
>TRBJ1-3|TRBV9|17|.|.
TGTGCCAGCAGCGTAGCTTTCGGGGACACCTCTGGAAACACCATATATTTT
CASSVAFGDTSGNTIYF
>TRBJ1-5|TRBV6-1|14|.|.
TGTGCCAGCAACCCGCGAGATAGCAATCAGCCCCAGCATTTT
CASNPRDSNQPQHF
>TRBJ2-7|TRBV9|15|TRBD1|once
TGTGCCAGCAGCGTAGGGCAGGGGGCCTCCTACGAGCAGTACTTC
CASSVGQGASYEQYF
>TRBJ1-1|TRBV2|15|TRBD1|.
TGTGCCAGCAAGCTAGCGACAGGGGTTTTCACTGAAGCTTTCTTT
CASKLATGVFTEAFF
>TRBJ2-5|TRBV25-1|13|.|.
TGTGCCAGCAGTGTTACAGGGTCAGAGACCCAGTACTTC
CASSVTGSETQYF
>TRBJ2-1|TRBV5-1|16|TRBD1|.
TGCGCCAGCAGCCCAGGGGGACAGGGTGCCTACAATGAGCAGTTCTTC
CASSPGGQGAYNEQFF
>TRBJ2-3|TRBV15|18|TRBD2|.
TGTGCCACCAGCAGAGATTTCCCCCAGCGGGAGGGCCCAGATACGCAGTATTTT
CATSRDFPQREGPDTQYF
>TRBJ2-1|TRBV27|16|.|.
TGTGCCAGCAGTCCCCAAGGACAGAATCTTTACAATGAGCAGTTCTTC
CASSPQGQNLYNEQFF
>TRBJ2-7|TRBV5-1|15|TRBD2|.
TGCGCCAGCAGTAAGGATGTAGCGGGATCTAACGAGCAGTACTTC
CASSKDVAGSNEQYF
>TRBJ2-6|TRBV7-8|15|.|.
TGTGCCAGCAGCTTATACGGCTCTGGGGCCAACGTCCTGACTTTC
CASSLYGSGANVLTF
>TRBJ1-1|TRBV5-1|14|.|.
TGCGCCAGCAGCTTGGGAGGGATGAACACTGAAGCTTTCTTT
CASSLGGMNTEAFF
>TRBJ1-4|TRBV19|13|.|.
TGTGCCAGTAGTCTGTACGATCGGGAAAAACTGTTTTTT
CASSLYDREKLFF
>TRBJ2-5|TRBV2|14|.|.
TGTGCCAGCAGTGGGCTGACAGGAGGCGAGACCCAGTACTTC
CASSGLTGGETQYF
>TRBJ2-5|TRBV5-1|14|.|.
TGCGCCAGCAGCTTGGCCGGGGTGGGGGAGACCCAGTACTTC
CASSLAGVGETQYF
>TRBJ2-1|TRBV7-8|15|TRBD2|few
TGTGCCAGCAGCTTACGGCGGGAGAGGACGGATGAGCAGTTCTTC
CASSLRRERTDEQFF
>TRBJ1-1|TRBV27|14|.|.
TGTGCCAGCAGTTATGGACAGCCGAACACTGAAGCTTTCTTT
CASSYGQPNTEAFF
>TRBJ1-5|TRBV11-3|17|.|.
TGTGCCAGCAGCTTAGATACACGGACAACCCCCCATCAGCCCCAGCATTTT
CASSLDTRTTPHQPQHF
>TRBJ2-4|TRBV5-4|13|.|.
TGTGCCAGCAGCCCGGGAAATGTAAACATTCAGTACTTC
CASSPGNVNIQYF
>TRBJ1-2|TRBV19|14|TRBD1|.
TGTGCCAGTAGGGAGCAGGGGGCTAACTATGGCTACACCTTC
CASREQGANYGYTF
>TRBJ2-3|TRBV19|15|TRBD2|.
TGTGCCAGTAGCGAGGGACTAGCGGGAGGTGATACGCAGTATTTT
CASSEGLAGGDTQYF
>TRBJ2-7|TRBV10-1|13|.|.
TGCGCCAGCAAAGTAGATCGTTGTTACGAGCAGTACTTC
CASKVDRCYEQYF
>TRBJ2-2|TRBV10-3|15|TRBD1|.
TGTGCCATCAGGTCGGACAGGGCATACACCGGGGAGCTGTTTTTT
CAIRSDRAYTGELFF
>TRBJ2-1|TRBV5-1|20|TRBD1|.
TGCGCCAGCAGCTCCCCGAGACAGGGACGGGGAAGAAACTCCTACAATGAGCAGTTCTTC
CASSSPRQGRGRNSYNEQFF
>TRBJ1-1|TRBV5-4|14|.|.
TGTGCCAGCCGCGGGGGGGCCCTGAACACTGAAGCTTTCTTT
CASRGGALNTEAFF
>TRBJ1-1|TRBV4-2|14|.|few
TGTGCCAGCAGCCAAGATAGGGGTCTCACTGAAGCTTTCTTT
CASSQDRGLTEAFF
>TRBJ1-1|TRBV19|14|.|.
TGTGCCAGTAGTATGGCAGTAATGAACACTGAAGCTTTCTTT
CASSMAVMNTEAFF
>TRBJ1-5|TRBV25-1|18|TRBD1|.
TGTGCCAGCAGCCCCGGGACAGGGTCCACGGGGGGTAATCAGCCCCAGCATTTT
CASSPGTGSTGGNQPQHF
>TRBJ2-7|TRBV27|18|TRBD2|.
TGTGCCAGCAGTTTATCGGCACTAGCGGGAGTGGTGGCCTCCGAGCAGTACTTC
CASSLSALAGVVASEQYF